These 10 T cell receptor beta chains were sequenced from one sample in a study of long-term antiretroviral therapy in people with HIV. With survey level as its setting, the immunoSEQ assay was v3.0. Sequencing was performed with immunoSEQ multiplex PCR; in TCRdb, only in-frame clones are kept and a portion is missing. The data contain approximately 17,000 clones, roughly 71% of them singletons. Specimen: unsorted PBMCs, collected 2.5 years before starting antiretroviral therapy. Receptors were obtained from a woman in her forties or fifties with HIV.

V and J are TRBV6-1 and TRBJ2-1; a possible D gene is TRBD1 (5 bases). The germline gives CDR1 MNHNS, CDR2 SASEGT. The CDR3 has 17 residues. Trimming took 3 bases from V and 0 from J, leaving 15 bases between them. DNA of the CDR3: TGTGCCAGCAGTGATGTCCAGGGATCTAGCTCCTACAATGAGCAGTTCTTC. Translating gives CASSDVQGSSSYNEQFF.

The genes are TRBV18 and TRBJ1-1; 9 bases match TRBD1. Trimming at V came to 3 bases and at J to 1 base, leaving 3 bases not matched to a gene. In germline, CDR1 is KGHSH, CDR2 LQKENI. This CDR3 has 15 amino acids. CDR3 nucleotides: TGTGCCAGCTCACCGTTGGACAGGGGGAACACTGAAGCTTTCTTT. Residues: CASSPLDRGNTEAFF. The full variable domain, completed using reference TRBV18 and TRBJ1-1, is NAGVMQNPRHLVRRRGQEARLRCSPMKGHSHVYWYRQLPEEGLKFMVYLQKENIIDESGMPKERFSAEFPKEGPSILRIQQVVRGDSAAYFCASSPLDRGNTEAFFGQGTRLTVV.

This clone has a handful of counts. This chain joins TRBV30 and TRBJ1-3; the D is unclear. The germline V gene encodes CDR1 GTSNPN and CDR2 SVGIG (reference sequence). V lost 8 bases, J lost 1 base, and 6 bases lay in between. The CDR3 spans 11 residues. In nucleotides, the CDR3 is TGTGCCAGGGAGTCTGGAAACACCATATATTTT. Translated: CARESGNTIYF. Full variable domain (remainder filled in from reference TRBV30 and TRBJ1-3): SQTIHQWPATLVQPVGSPLSLECTVEGTSNPNLYWYRQAAGRGLQLLFYSVGIGQISSEVPQNLSASRPQDRQFILSSKKLLLSDSGFYLCARESGNTIYFGEGSWLTVV.

This clone was counted a few times. The V gene is TRBV30, the J gene TRBJ1-4, with 9 nucleotides matching TRBD1. Germline V gene data show CDR1 as GTSNPN and CDR2 as SVGIG (reference sequence). V shed 0 bases and J 7 bases; nucleotides not matched to a gene: 3. The CDR3 has 14 amino acids. The DNA for the CDR3 is TGTGCCTGGAGTGTACAGGGGGCCCGTGAAAAACTGTTTTTT. Residues: CAWSVQGAREKLFF.

This clone occurred a few times. The chain combines TRBV6-4 with TRBJ1-5, with TRBD1 identical over 10 bases. Germline V lookup: CDR1 MRHNA, CDR2 SNTAGT. The CDR3 totals 17 residues. V trimming: 3 bases; J trimming: 7 bases; junction bases outside the gene matches: 12. CDR3 sequence: CASSEFGTGVADQPQHF. The DNA for the CDR3 is TGTGCCAGCAGTGAATTTGGGACAGGGGTAGCAGACCAGCCCCAGCATTTT.

The chain is built from TRBV10-3 and TRBJ2-7; 7 nucleotides align to TRBD1. Per germline, CDR1 ENHRY and CDR2 SYGVKD. The CDR3 sequence is 13 residues long. V lost 6 bases and J lost 3; bases outside the gene matches: 5. The CDR3 DNA sequence: TGTGCCATCAGAGGGGGCTACAGCTACGAGCAGTACGTC. It specifies CAIRGGYSYEQYV.

The V and J genes are TRBV6-5 and TRBJ1-1; no clear D. Germline CDR1 is MNHEY and CDR2 is SVGAGI. V was cut by 6 bases and J by 0 bases, with 8 bases left in between. CDR3 length: 13 residues. In DNA form, the CDR3 reads TGTGCCAGCAGGGGCAGTTTGAACACTGAAGCTTTCTTT. It encodes CASRGSLNTEAFF.

The genes are TRBV5-6 and TRBJ2-7; 9 bases are shared with TRBD1. This CDR3 spans 14 amino acids. Germline V gene lookup returns CDR1 SGHDT and CDR2 YYEEEE. V lost 4 bases, J lost 6 bases, and 8 bases stayed unmatched. CDR3 loop: CASSAAGTGIEQYF. The DNA for the CDR3 is TGTGCCAGCAGCGCCGCCGGGACAGGGATCGAGCAGTACTTC.

This clone was counted between two and nine times. The chain carries TRBV25-1 and TRBJ1-1, with TRBD1 matching over 7 bases. CDR1 and CDR2 from the germline V gene are MGHDK and SYGVNS. There are 15 residues in the CDR3. Losses at the gene ends were 1 base for V and 0 bases for J; bases not matched to a gene: 2. CDR3 region: CASSEWGTVNTEAFF. CDR3 DNA: TGTGCCAGCAGTGAATGGGGGACAGTGAACACTGAAGCTTTCTTT.

The chain has TRBV5-1 and TRBJ2-7; 9 positions match TRBD2. CDR1 is SGHRS and CDR2 is YFSETQ in the germline V gene. Losses at the gene ends were 2 bases for V and 3 bases for J; bases not matched to a gene: 6. This CDR3 region has 15 residues. The CDR3 region is CASSFLAGALYEQYF. CDR3 coding DNA: TGCGCCAGCAGCTTTTTAGCGGGGGCCCTCTACGAGCAGTACTTC.